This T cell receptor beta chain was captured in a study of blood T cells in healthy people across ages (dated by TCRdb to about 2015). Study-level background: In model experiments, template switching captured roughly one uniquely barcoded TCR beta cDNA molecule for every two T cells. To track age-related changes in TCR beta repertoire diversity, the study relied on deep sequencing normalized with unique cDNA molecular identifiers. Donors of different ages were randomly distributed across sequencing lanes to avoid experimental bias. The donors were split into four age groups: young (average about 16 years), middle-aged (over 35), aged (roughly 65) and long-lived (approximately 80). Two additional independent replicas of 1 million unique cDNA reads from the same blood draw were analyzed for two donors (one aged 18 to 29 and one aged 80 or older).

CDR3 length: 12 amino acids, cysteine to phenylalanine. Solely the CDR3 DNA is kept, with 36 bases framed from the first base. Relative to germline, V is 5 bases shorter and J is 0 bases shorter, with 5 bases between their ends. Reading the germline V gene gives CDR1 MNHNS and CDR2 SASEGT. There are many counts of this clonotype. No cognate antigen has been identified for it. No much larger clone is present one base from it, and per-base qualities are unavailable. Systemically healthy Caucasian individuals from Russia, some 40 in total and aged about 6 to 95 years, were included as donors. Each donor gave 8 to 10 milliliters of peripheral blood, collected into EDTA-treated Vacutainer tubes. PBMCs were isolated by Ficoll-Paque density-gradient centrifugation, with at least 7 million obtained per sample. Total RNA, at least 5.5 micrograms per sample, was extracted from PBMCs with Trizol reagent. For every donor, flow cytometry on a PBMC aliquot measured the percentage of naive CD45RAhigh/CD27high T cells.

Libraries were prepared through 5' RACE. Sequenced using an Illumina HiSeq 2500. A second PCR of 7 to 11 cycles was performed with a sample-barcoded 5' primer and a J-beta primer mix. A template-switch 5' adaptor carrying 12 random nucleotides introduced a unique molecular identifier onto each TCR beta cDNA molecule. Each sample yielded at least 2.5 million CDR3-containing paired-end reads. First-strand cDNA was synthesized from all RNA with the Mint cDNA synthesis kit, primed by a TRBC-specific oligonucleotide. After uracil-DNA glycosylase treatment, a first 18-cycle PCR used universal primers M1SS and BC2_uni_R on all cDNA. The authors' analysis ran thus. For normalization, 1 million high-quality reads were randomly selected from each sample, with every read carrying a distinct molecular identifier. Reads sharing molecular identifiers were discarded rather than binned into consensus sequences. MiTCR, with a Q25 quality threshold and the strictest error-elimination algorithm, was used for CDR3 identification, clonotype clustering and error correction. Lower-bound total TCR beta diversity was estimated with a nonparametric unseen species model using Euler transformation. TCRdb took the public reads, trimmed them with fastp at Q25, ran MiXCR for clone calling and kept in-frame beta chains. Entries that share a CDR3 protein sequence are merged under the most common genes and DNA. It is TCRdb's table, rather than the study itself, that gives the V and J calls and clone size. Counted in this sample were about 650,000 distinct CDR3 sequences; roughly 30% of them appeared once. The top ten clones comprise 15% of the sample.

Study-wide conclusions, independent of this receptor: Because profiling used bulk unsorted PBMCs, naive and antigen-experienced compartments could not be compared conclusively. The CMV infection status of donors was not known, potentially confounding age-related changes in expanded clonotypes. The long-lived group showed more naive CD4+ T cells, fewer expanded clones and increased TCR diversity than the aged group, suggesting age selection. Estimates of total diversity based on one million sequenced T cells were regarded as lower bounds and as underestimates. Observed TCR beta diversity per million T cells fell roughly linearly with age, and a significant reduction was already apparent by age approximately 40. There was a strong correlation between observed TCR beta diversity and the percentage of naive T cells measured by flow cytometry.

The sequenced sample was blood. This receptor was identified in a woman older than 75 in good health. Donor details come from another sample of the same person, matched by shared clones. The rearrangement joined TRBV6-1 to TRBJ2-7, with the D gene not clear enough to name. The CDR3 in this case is CASSLFSYEQYF. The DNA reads TGTGCCAGCAGTCTTTTCTCCTACGAGCAGTACTTC.